The clone carrying this T cell receptor (beta chain) was found a few times. Its target is not known. This specimen belongs to a study of cytomegalovirus exposure and HLA in healthy donors. Study in general: Around 89 million unique TCRs from HLA-typed donors made up an early data release. Overall study findings and caveats: A later analysis linked a missense variant in DCLRE1C to the trimming of TCR beta V and J genes. The study had only CMV serostatus as immune exposure information. Later analysis suggested most CMV-associated TCR beta chains were HLA-restricted.

PCR primers comprised 60 Vbeta and 13 Jbeta primers. This table comes from immunoSEQ multiplex PCR, and its TCRdb copy is limited to in-frame clones, with some not included. The table shows roughly 100,000 clones, with around a tenth occurring only once. V shed 5 bases, J shed 5 bases, and the junction held 11 bases outside the gene matches. Germline lookup yields CDR1 SGHVS and CDR2 FQNEAQ. This CDR3 has 16 residues. The chain is built from TRBV7-8 and TRBJ1-4; 7 nucleotides match TRBD1. The TCR was taken from a man aged 40-49 years in good health and CMV-seropositive. Material: PBMCs. The DNA of the CDR3 is TGTGCCAGCAGCGCCCAAAGGACAGGAAAGAATGAAAAACTGTTTTTT. This gives the protein CASSAQRTGKNEKLFF.